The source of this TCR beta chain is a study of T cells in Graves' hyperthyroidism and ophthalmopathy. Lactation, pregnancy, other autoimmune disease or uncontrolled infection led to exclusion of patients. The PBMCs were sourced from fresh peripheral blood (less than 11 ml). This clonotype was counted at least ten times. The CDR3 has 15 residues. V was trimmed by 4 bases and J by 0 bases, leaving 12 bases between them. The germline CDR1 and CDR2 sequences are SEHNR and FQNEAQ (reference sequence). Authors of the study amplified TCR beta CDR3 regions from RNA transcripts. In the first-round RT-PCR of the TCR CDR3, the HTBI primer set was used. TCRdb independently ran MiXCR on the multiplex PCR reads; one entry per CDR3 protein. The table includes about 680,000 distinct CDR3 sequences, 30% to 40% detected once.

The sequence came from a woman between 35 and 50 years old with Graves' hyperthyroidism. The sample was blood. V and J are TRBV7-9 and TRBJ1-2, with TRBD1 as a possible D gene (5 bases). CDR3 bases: TGTGCCAGCAGCTCTACAGGATTATCTAACTATGGCTACACCTTC. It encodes CASSSTGLSNYGYTF.